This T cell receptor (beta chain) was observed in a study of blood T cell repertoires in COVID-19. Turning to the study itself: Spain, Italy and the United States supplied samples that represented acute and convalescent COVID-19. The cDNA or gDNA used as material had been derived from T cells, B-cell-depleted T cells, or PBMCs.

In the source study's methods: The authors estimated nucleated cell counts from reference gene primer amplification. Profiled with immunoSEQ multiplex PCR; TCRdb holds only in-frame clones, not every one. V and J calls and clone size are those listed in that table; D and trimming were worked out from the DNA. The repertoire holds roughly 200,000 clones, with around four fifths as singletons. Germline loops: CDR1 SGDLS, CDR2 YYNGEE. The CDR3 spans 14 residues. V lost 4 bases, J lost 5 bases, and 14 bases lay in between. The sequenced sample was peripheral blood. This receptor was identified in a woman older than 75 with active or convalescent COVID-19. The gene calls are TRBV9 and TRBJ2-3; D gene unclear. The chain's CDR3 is CASSTPYSGDTQYF. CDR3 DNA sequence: TGTGCCAGCAGCACACCATACTCGGGAGATACGCAGTATTTT. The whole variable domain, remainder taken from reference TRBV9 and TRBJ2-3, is DSGVTQTPKHLITATGQRVTLRCSPRSGDLSVYWYQQSLDQGLQFLIQYYNGEERAKGNILERFSAQQFPDLHSELNLSSLELGDSALYFCASSTPYSGDTQYFGPGTRLTVL.